Listed below are T cell receptor beta chains from one sample, sequenced in a study of shared clonotypes between healthy human individuals. The method was immunoSEQ multiplex PCR; TCRdb's version includes in-frame clones alone and lacks a portion of them. This repertoire shows around 440,000 clones, around 77% found once; its top ten account for about 11%. The sample consisted of PBMCs. Receptor source: a woman aged 40 to 55 in good health. Some clones in this sample may be carry-over from other donors' samples. Both conserved end residues are part of each CDR3. A D gene is named only where the DNA matches it firmly. Rows give clone size only sometimes, using once, few, many, or a class for an expanded clone.

J | V | D | size | DNA | CDR3
TRBJ2-5 | TRBV4-3 | NA | NA | TGCGCCAGCAGCCACAATAACAGAAGAGAGACCCAGTACTTC | CASSHNNRRETQYF
TRBJ2-1 | TRBV4-2 | TRBD2 | NA | TGTGCCAGCAGCCAGGGGCGGGAGTATGGCAATGAGCAGTTCTTC | CASSQGREYGNEQFF
TRBJ1-2 | TRBV6-1 | NA | NA | TGTGCCAGCAGTGAATTGACAGGCAACTATGGCTACACCTTC | CASSELTGNYGYTF
TRBJ2-7 | TRBV11-2 | NA | once | TGTGCCAGCAGCTTAGACATAGCGGTAAAAATCTACGAGCAGTACTTC | CASSLDIAVKIYEQYF
TRBJ2-1 | TRBV28 | TRBD2 | NA | TGTGCCAGCAGTTCGGGGACTAGCGGGAGCGGTGAGCAGTTCTTC | CASSSGTSGSGEQFF
TRBJ2-1 | TRBV11-2 | NA | NA | TGTGCCAGCAGCTTAGGTAGGGAGCAGTTCTTC | CASSLGREQFF
TRBJ2-3 | TRBV30 | NA | NA | TGTGCCTGGAGTATAGGGCTAGTGGGTTCTTCTTTT | CAWSIGLVGSSF
TRBJ2-3 | TRBV7-7 | TRBD2 | NA | TGTGCCAGCAGCGCTAATAGCGGGAGTTGGGATACGCAGTATTTT | CASSANSGSWDTQYF
TRBJ2-3 | TRBV7-2 | NA | NA | TGTGCCAGCAGCTTAGCGGAACTATTCACAGATACGCAGTATTTT | CASSLAELFTDTQYF
TRBJ1-2 | TRBV27 | TRBD1 | NA | TGTGCCAGCAGTTTAGGACAGGGGGCGAATAGCGATGGCTACACCTTC | CASSLGQGANSDGYTF